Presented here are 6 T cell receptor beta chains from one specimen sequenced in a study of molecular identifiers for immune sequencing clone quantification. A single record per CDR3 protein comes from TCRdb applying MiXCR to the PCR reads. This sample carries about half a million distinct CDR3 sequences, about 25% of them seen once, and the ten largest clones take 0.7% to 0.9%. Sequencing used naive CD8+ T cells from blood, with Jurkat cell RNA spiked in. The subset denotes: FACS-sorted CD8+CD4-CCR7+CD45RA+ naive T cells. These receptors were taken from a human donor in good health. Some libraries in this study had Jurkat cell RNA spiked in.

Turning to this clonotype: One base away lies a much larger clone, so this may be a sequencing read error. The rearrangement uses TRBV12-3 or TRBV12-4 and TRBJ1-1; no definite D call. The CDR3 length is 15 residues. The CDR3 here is CASRTMDYLNTEAYF. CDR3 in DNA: TGTGCCAGCAGAACAATGGATTACCTCAACACTGAAGCTTACTTT.

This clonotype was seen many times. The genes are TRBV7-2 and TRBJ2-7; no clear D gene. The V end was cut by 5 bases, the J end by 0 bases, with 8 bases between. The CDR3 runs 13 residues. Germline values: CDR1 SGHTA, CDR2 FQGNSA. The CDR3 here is CASSEASSYEQYF. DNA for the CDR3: TGTGCCAGCAGCGAAGCGAGCTCCTACGAGCAGTACTTC.

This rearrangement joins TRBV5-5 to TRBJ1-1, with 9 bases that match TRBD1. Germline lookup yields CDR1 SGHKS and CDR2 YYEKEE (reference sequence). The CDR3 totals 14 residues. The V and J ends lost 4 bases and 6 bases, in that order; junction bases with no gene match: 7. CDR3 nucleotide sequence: TGTGCCAGCAGCGCAGTACAGGGGGCCGCTGAAGCTTTCTTT. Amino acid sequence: CASSAVQGAAEAFF.

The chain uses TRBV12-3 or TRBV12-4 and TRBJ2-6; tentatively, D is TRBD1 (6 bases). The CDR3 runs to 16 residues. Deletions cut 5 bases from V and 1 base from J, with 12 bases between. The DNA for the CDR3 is TGTGCCAGCAGTGATATACAGGGTTCTGGGGCCAACGTCCTGACTTTC. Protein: CASSDIQGSGANVLTF.

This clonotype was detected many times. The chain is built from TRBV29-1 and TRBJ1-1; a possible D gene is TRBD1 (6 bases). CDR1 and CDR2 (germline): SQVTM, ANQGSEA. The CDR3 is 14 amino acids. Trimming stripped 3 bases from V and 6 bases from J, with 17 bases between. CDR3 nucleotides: TGCAGCGTTGAGGCGGAGGGGGGCTTGGCTGAAGCTTTCTTT. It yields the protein CSVEAEGGLAEAFF.

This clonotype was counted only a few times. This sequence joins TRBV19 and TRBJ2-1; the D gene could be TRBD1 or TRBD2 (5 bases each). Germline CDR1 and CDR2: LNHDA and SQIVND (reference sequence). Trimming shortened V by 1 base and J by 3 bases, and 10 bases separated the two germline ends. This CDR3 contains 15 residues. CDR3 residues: CASSIGGYSYNEQFF. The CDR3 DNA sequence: TGTGCCAGTAGTATAGGGGGGTATAGCTACAATGAGCAGTTCTTC.